This TCR beta chain comes out of a study of blood T cell repertoires in COVID-19. Study information: Acute-phase and convalescent COVID-19 samples originated in the United States, Italy and Spain. Nucleic acid was either cDNA or gDNA, and it came from T cells, B-cell-depleted T cells, or PBMCs.

Seattle's enrolled individuals joined amid active infection and were then monitored longitudinally. In the original processing: Reference gene primers were amplified, and this amplification served to estimate nucleated cell counts. Assay used: immunoSEQ multiplex PCR; TCRdb lists only in-frame clones, some missing. Clonal size and the V and J genes are those of that table, whereas D and trimming came from the DNA. Seen here are some 450,000 clones, roughly 90% observed once, and the top ten hold less than 0.95%. Germline trimming cut 3 bases from V and 5 bases from J; bases unmatched to any gene: 18. The CDR3 consists of 18 residues. Per the germline V gene, CDR1 is PRHDT and CDR2 is FYEKMQ (reference sequence).

The chain links TRBV13 to TRBJ2-7; 8 bases agree with TRBD2. The material sequenced was peripheral blood. The origin of this receptor is a man younger than 30 with COVID-19, enrolled during active disease. In nucleotides, the CDR3 is TGTGCCAGCAGCTTTCAACTCGTGTCTAGCGGGTTCGCCGACGAGCAGTACTTC. It specifies CASSFQLVSSGFADEQYF.